This T cell receptor beta chain comes out of a study of shared clonotypes between healthy human individuals. For the study at large: Researchers drew samples from two women and three men aged 18 to 49. Each donor's CD8 memory used one plate, CD8 naive two, each CD4 subset three.

The CDR3 length is 15 residues. Germline CDR1 is MNHEY and CDR2 is SMNVEV (reference sequence). Trimming cost V 8 bases and J 0 bases; bases outside gene matches: 4. CD45RO-negative, CCR7-positively selected cells formed the naive CD8 fraction, excluding terminally differentiated effector memory CD45RA+ cells. There were no recent acute infections or vaccinations among the donors, who were healthy HIV-negative adults. Replicate PCRs run on sorted subsets employed 150 to 250 ng DNA, approximately 30,000 T cell genomes. Clones were read by immunoSEQ multiplex PCR, and TCRdb kept only the in-frame ones, dropping some. The sample has about 2.1 million clones, 90% to 95% seen once.

Material: naive CD8+ T cells from PBMCs. This chain connects TRBV27 to TRBJ2-1; 10 nucleotides agree with TRBD2. The TCR comes from a man aged 18 to 30 in good health. Some clones in this sample may be carry-over from other donors' samples. The CDR3 is CASGLADISYNEQFF. In nucleotides, the CDR3 is TGTGCCAGCGGACTAGCGGACATCTCCTACAATGAGCAGTTCTTC.